This TCR beta chain is from a study of PD-1 blockade in mismatch repair-deficient tumors. Study background: Patients had approximately 13 mismatch repair-deficient cancer types, all previously treated and progressing. Study-wide findings and caveats: Rapid post-treatment expansion, then contraction, generally preceding radiologic response, marked tumor-resident clones.

In the case of this clone: The antigen is not known.

Every patient had mismatch repair deficiency by PCR or immunohistochemistry. The TCR-sequenced patients were three responders to pembrolizumab. Libraries were prepared by immunoSEQ multiplex PCR; TCRdb keeps only in-frame clonotypes and omits some of them. The table lists some 130,000 clones, roughly 86% of them singletons. The CDR3 loop spans 13 amino acids. V lost 4 bases, J lost 7 bases, and 11 bases lay in between. The germline CDR1 and CDR2 sequences are MNHEY and SMNVEV (reference sequence). This rearrangement joins TRBV27 to TRBJ2-1; no clear D. The source is an adult with mismatch repair-deficient cancer. The material sequenced was peripheral blood, taken roughly 70 weeks after starting pembrolizumab. The CDR3 reads CASSSSEGNEQFF. CDR3 DNA: TGTGCCAGCAGTTCCAGCGAAGGGAATGAGCAGTTCTTC.